This is a list of T cell receptor beta chains from one sample in a study of blood T cells in healthy people across ages. TCRdb reanalysed the 5' RACE reads using MiXCR and keeps one entry per CDR3 protein. The sample shows some 1.5 million distinct CDR3 sequences, roughly 28% of them seen only once. The sample taken for sequencing was blood. These receptors originate from a woman aged 30 to 39 in good health. Both conserved end residues are part of each CDR3. D genes are given only for firm matches. Expanded clones get a size class; other rows say once, few or many, or leave the size out.

CDR3aa	CDR3nt	v_gene	j_gene	len	abundance	d_gene
CASSFQVHYGYTF	TGCGCCAGCAGCTTCCAGGTCCACTATGGCTACACCTTC	TRBV5-1	TRBJ1-2	13	.	.
CASSLTGRRGGRNEQFF	TGTGCCAGCAGCTTAACGGGGAGGCGGGGGGGCCGGAATGAGCAGTTCTTC	TRBV7-3	TRBJ2-1	17	.	TRBD2
CSAPKQGKSGELFF	TGCAGTGCTCCCAAACAGGGGAAATCCGGGGAGCTGTTTTTT	TRBV20-1	TRBJ2-2	14	.	TRBD1
CASSLWGLTDTQYF	TGTGCCAGCAGTCTCTGGGGGCTCACAGATACGCAGTATTTT	TRBV27	TRBJ2-3	14	.	.
CASSTFNSPETQYF	TGTGCCAGCAGTACCTTCAATAGCCCGGAGACCCAGTACTTC	TRBV27	TRBJ2-5	14	once	.
CATRTVSGANVLTF	TGTGCCACCAGGACAGTATCTGGGGCCAACGTCCTGACTTTC	TRBV12-3/TRBV12-4	TRBJ2-6	14	.	.
CAIREGVMTEAFF	TGTGCCATCAGAGAGGGGGTCATGACTGAAGCTTTCTTT	TRBV10-3	TRBJ1-1	13	few	.
CSARVGCNTEAFF	TGCAGTGCCAGAGTTGGGTGCAACACTGAAGCTTTCTTT	TRBV20-1	TRBJ1-1	13	.	.
CASILGGGNTEAFF	TGTGCCAGCATCCTGGGGGGGGGAAACACTGAAGCTTTCTTT	TRBV7-9	TRBJ1-1	14	.	.
CSARDGGRTPYEQYF	TGCAGTGCTAGAGATGGGGGACGGACCCCATACGAGCAGTACTTC	TRBV20-1	TRBJ2-7	15	many	.
CASSPRRASGRDYEQYF	TGTGCCAGCAGCCCCAGAAGGGCTAGCGGGAGGGACTACGAGCAGTACTTC	TRBV9	TRBJ2-7	17	.	TRBD2
CSARDLTGAFSNYGYTF	TGCAGTGCTAGAGATCTTACAGGGGCCTTTTCTAACTATGGCTACACCTTC	TRBV20-1	TRBJ1-2	17	.	TRBD1
CASSRIAGDTQYF	TGCGCCAGCAGCCGTATTGCGGGGGACACGCAGTATTTT	TRBV5-1	TRBJ2-3	13	few	TRBD2
CSVDLTLLADTQYF	TGCAGCGTTGATCTCACGCTCCTCGCAGATACGCAGTATTTT	TRBV29-1	TRBJ2-3	14	many	.
CAISEGGAQETQYF	TGTGCCATCAGTGAAGGGGGAGCCCAAGAGACCCAGTACTTC	TRBV10-3	TRBJ2-5	14	.	.
CASSLGQGLIEQYF	TGTGCCAGCAGCTTGGGACAGGGCCTTATCGAGCAGTACTTC	TRBV7-9	TRBJ2-7	14	.	TRBD1
CASKGVVSTDTQYF	TGTGCCAGCAAGGGGGTAGTCAGCACAGATACGCAGTATTTT	TRBV2	TRBJ2-3	14	.	.
CASSEYQGREGNEQFF	TGTGCCAGCAGTGAATATCAAGGGCGGGAGGGGAATGAGCAGTTCTTC	TRBV2	TRBJ2-1	16	few	TRBD2
CSARDGSGANVPTF	TGCAGTGCTAGAGATGGTTCTGGGGCCAACGTCCCGACTTTC	TRBV20-1	TRBJ2-6	14	.	.
CASSFVRGPNSEAFF	TGTGCCAGCAGTTTCGTCCGGGGCCCCAACTCTGAAGCTTTCTTT	TRBV12-3/TRBV12-4	TRBJ1-1	15	.	.
CASSLGLTSGGQGTQYF	TGTGCCAGCAGCTTAGGCCTGACTAGCGGGGGGCAGGGGACCCAGTACTTC	TRBV7-2	TRBJ2-5	17	many	TRBD2
CASSLVYTDIQYF	TGTGCCAGCAGCTTAGTATACACTGATATTCAGTACTTC	TRBV11-2	TRBJ2-4	13	many	.
CASSLGTKAYNEQFF	TGTGCCAGCAGCTTGGGGACTAAGGCCTACAATGAGCAGTTCTTC	TRBV5-6	TRBJ2-1	15	.	.
CASSPRDRERLLIAKNIQYF	TGTGCCAGCAGCCCACGGGACAGGGAGCGCCTCTTGATAGCCAAAAACATTCAGTACTTC	TRBV12-3/TRBV12-4	TRBJ2-4	20	.	TRBD1
CASSLVVVNTEAFF	TGTGCCAGCAGCTTGGTGGTAGTGAACACTGAAGCTTTCTTT	TRBV5-5	TRBJ1-1	14	few	.
CASSQVLAGFWDTQYF	TGTGCCAGCTCCCAAGTTCTAGCGGGGTTCTGGGATACGCAGTATTTT	TRBV25-1	TRBJ2-3	16	many	TRBD2
CASSHLDSNQPQHF	TGTGCCAGCTCCCACCTAGATAGCAATCAGCCCCAGCATTTT	TRBV18	TRBJ1-5	14	.	.
CAISEWGTNTGELFF	TGTGCCATCAGTGAATGGGGGACGAACACCGGGGAGCTGTTTTTT	TRBV10-3	TRBJ2-2	15	few	.
CSARGSREAYNSPLHF	TGCAGTGCTAGAGGATCGAGGGAAGCGTATAATTCACCCCTCCACTTT	TRBV20-1	TRBJ1-6	16	.	.
CASSPLIAGEQFF	TGTGCCAGCAGTCCTCTCATAGCGGGGGAGCAGTTCTTC	TRBV6-6	TRBJ2-1	13	.	TRBD2
CASSVLTVNEQFF	TGTGCCAGCAGTGTTCTGACGGTCAATGAGCAGTTCTTC	TRBV2	TRBJ2-1	13	.	.
CSARDERGRYGYTF	TGCAGTGCTAGAGATGAAAGGGGGAGGTATGGCTACACCTTC	TRBV20-1	TRBJ1-2	14	.	.
CASSLTGTTPTQFF	TGTGCCAGCAGTTTAACCGGGACAACCCCCACCCAGTTCTTC	TRBV12-3/TRBV12-4	TRBJ2-1	14	.	.
CASSLGPLRRFF	TGTGCCAGCAGCCTCGGACCCCTAAGGCGGTTCTTC	TRBV3-1	TRBJ2-1	12	.	.
CSVAGTGLDQPQHF	TGCAGCGTTGCGGGGACAGGGTTGGATCAGCCCCAGCATTTT	TRBV29-1	TRBJ1-5	14	many	TRBD1
CASSPFDRDYNEQFF	TGCGCCAGCAGCCCTTTCGACAGGGATTACAATGAGCAGTTCTTC	TRBV5-1	TRBJ2-1	15	many	TRBD1
CSGAKDSHPYEQYF	TGCAGTGGGGCGAAGGACTCTCATCCCTACGAGCAGTACTTC	TRBV20-1	TRBJ2-7	14	few	.
CASSSKTGGPYEQYF	TGTGCCAGCAGCTCTAAGACGGGAGGGCCCTACGAGCAGTACTTC	TRBV12-3/TRBV12-4	TRBJ2-7	15	.	TRBD2
CASSGRTGGTYNEQFF	TGTGCCAGCAGTGGAAGGACGGGGGGTACCTACAATGAGCAGTTCTTC	TRBV2	TRBJ2-1	16	.	TRBD2
CASSLMSLLTDTQYF	TGTGCCAGCAGCTTAATGTCCCTACTAACAGATACGCAGTATTTT	TRBV11-2	TRBJ2-3	15	few	.
CASSRRPSGIYNEQFF	TGTGCCAGCAGCCGCAGACCTAGCGGGATCTACAATGAGCAGTTCTTC	TRBV7-6	TRBJ2-1	16	few	TRBD2
CASSLASSGLAGEQYF	TGTGCCAGCAGCTTAGCGTCCTCCGGACTAGCAGGCGAGCAGTACTTC	TRBV7-2	TRBJ2-7	16	.	TRBD2
CASSPPGRAPTDTQYF	TGTGCCAGCAGTCCCCCGGGCAGGGCCCCCACAGATACGCAGTATTTT	TRBV7-2	TRBJ2-3	16	.	.
CASSLLRGTYNEQFF	TGTGCCAGCAGCCTCCTCCGGGGTACCTACAATGAGCAGTTCTTC	TRBV7-9	TRBJ2-1	15	.	.
CSAQAGGNREQYF	TGCAGTGCACAAGCGGGAGGGAATCGCGAGCAGTACTTC	TRBV20-1	TRBJ2-7	13	few	TRBD2
CAWRGSSNQPQHF	TGTGCCTGGAGGGGCAGCAGCAATCAGCCCCAGCATTTT	TRBV30	TRBJ1-5	13	.	.
CASSLNGGLMNTEAFF	TGTGCCAGCAGCTTAAACGGCGGTTTGATGAACACTGAAGCTTTCTTT	TRBV5-6	TRBJ1-1	16	.	.
CASSLPDINEKLFF	TGTGCCAGCTCCTTGCCAGATATTAATGAAAAACTGTTTTTT	TRBV7-9	TRBJ1-4	14	few	.
CTRGLRGNTEAFF	TGTACCAGGGGGCTCAGGGGCAACACTGAAGCTTTCTTT	TRBV2	TRBJ1-1	13	.	TRBD1
CASSEGAGVGLSYGQYF	TGTGCCAGCAGCGAGGGAGCGGGGGTAGGATTGTCCTACGGGCAGTACTTC	TRBV3-1	TRBJ2-7	17	.	TRBD2
CSVSFRAYSYEQYF	TGCAGCGTTAGTTTCAGGGCGTACTCCTACGAGCAGTACTTC	TRBV29-1	TRBJ2-7	14	few	.
CSAWRAGGRSYEQYF	TGCAGTGCTTGGCGGGCGGGCGGCCGTTCCTACGAGCAGTACTTC	TRBV20-1	TRBJ2-7	15	many	.
CAGSSPSGRAGEQFF	TGTGCCGGCAGTTCACCTAGCGGGAGGGCCGGTGAGCAGTTCTTC	TRBV27	TRBJ2-1	15	few	TRBD2
CATSTFSGGDNYGYTF	TGTGCCACCAGCACTTTCAGCGGGGGGGATAACTATGGCTACACCTTC	TRBV15	TRBJ1-2	16	few	.
CASSLAGNNYGYTF	TGTGCCAGCAGCTTAGCGGGGAATAACTATGGCTACACCTTC	TRBV7-2	TRBJ1-2	14	.	.
CATRPHGPGTTQETQYF	TGTGCCACCCGACCCCACGGACCCGGGACTACACAAGAGACCCAGTACTTC	TRBV2	TRBJ2-5	17	few	TRBD2
CASSRRTGQTQYF	TGTGCCAGCAGCCGAAGGACGGGCCAGACCCAGTACTTC	TRBV21-1	TRBJ2-5	13	.	.